The text below deals with one TCR beta chain. The V gene end was trimmed by 3 bases and the J gene end by 3 bases; junction bases not matched to a gene: 4. The CDR3 contains 15 residues. CDR1 and CDR2 (germline): MGHRA, YSYEKL. The data stem from a study of T cell changes during pregnancy in multiple sclerosis. The table came from immunoSEQ multiplex PCR; TCRdb's copy has only in-frame clones and leaves some out. The profile shows 35,000 to 50,000 clones, nearly 90% of them singletons. The source material was CD4+ T cells from peripheral blood mononuclear cells, sampled after pregnancy. The receptor was derived from a female donor with multiple sclerosis, enrolled in a pregnancy study. The rearrangement links TRBV4-1 to TRBJ1-2; 10 bases are a match to TRBD1. The chain's CDR3 is CASSHVGQGDYGYTF. The CDR3 DNA is TGCGCCAGCAGCCACGTCGGACAGGGGGACTATGGCTACACCTTC.